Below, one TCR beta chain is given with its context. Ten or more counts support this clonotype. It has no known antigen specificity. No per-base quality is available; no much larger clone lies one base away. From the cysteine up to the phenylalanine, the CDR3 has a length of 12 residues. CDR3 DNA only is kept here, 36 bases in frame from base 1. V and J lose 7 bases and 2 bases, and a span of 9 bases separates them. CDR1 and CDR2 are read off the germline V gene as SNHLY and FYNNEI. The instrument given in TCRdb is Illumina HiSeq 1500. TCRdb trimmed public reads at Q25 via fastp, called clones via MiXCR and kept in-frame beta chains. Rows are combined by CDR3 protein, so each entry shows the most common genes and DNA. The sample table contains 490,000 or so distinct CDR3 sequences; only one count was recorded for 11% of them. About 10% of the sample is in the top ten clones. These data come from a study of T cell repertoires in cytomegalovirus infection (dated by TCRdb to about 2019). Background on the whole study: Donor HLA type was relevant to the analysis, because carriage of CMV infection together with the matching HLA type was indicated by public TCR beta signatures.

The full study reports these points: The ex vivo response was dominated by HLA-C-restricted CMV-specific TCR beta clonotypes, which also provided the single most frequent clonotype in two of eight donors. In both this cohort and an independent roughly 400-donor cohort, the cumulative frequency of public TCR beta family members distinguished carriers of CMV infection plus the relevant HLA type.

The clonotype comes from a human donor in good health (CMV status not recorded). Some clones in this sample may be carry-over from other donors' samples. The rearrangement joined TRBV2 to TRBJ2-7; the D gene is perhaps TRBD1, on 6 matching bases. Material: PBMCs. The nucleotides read TGTGCCAGCATTAGGACAGCCTACGAGCAGTACTTC. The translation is CASIRTAYEQYF. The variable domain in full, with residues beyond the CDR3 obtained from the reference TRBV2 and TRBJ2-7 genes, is EPEVTQTPSHQVTQMGQEVILRCVPISNHLYFYWYRQILGQKVEFLVSFYNNEISEKSEIFDDQFSVERPDGSNFTLKIRSTKLEDSAMYFCASIRTAYEQYFGPGTRLTVT.